Sequencing of this TCR beta chain was carried out in a study of regulatory T cells in long-lasting Graves disease. The study, taken as a whole, reports: Thyroid tissue went unexamined; only peripheral blood was analyzed. Small numbers of samples may have cut accuracy.

The time point: newly diagnosed GD, antithyroid drugs for less than 3 months. PBMC RNA was the source of the TCR library. The peripheral blood volume drawn was 7.5 to 10 milliliters, and it was collected into EDTA tubes. There are many counts of this clonotype. Its specificity is unknown. Arm-PCR of CDR3 regions with iRepertoire HTBI primers generated TCR beta libraries. TCRdb re-derived calls from the multiplex PCR reads in MiXCR, one entry per CDR3 protein. The sample comprises fewer than 550,000 distinct CDR3 sequences, over 15% of which are singletons, and 23% rests with the top ten. The same data also contributed to another study, on T cells in Graves' hyperthyroidism and ophthalmopathy. That study reports: Patients showing uncontrolled infection, other autoimmune disease, pregnancy or lactation were ineligible.

This material consisted of peripheral blood mononuclear cells (PBMCs), taken at new diagnosis, from a patient treated with antithyroid drugs. The TCR comes from a young woman with Graves disease.

For the CDR3, the DNA is TGTGCCAGCAGCAGGGATAGGGGCGAAAAGACCCAGTACTTC. Translation gives CASSRDRGEKTQYF. This chain links TRBV7-2 with TRBJ2-5; the D gene is possibly TRBD1 (5 bases). V shed 5 bases and J shed 6 bases, with 16 bases lying between them. CDR1 SGHTA and CDR2 FQGNSA come from the germline V gene. This CDR3 has 14 residues.